Presented here are 20 T cell receptor beta chains from one specimen sequenced in a study of blood T cell repertoires in COVID-19. Clones were sequenced by immunoSEQ multiplex PCR, and TCRdb holds only the in-frame ones, with some missing. The sample comprises 95,000 to 150,000 clones, about 94% of which are singletons, and about 2% rests with the top ten. The sequencing input was peripheral blood. These TCRs come from a man aged 45-65 years with COVID-19, enrolled during active disease.

The genes are TRBV20-1 and TRBJ2-2; 7 bases line up with TRBD2. Germline V lookup: CDR1 DFQATT, CDR2 SNEGSKA (reference sequence). The CDR3 has 14 amino acids. Trimming at V came to 3 bases and at J to 5 bases, leaving 6 bases not matched to a gene. DNA of the CDR3: TGCAGTGCTAGTACGGGAGGACTTACCGGGGAGCTGTTTTTT. This gives the protein CSASTGGLTGELFF.

The genes are TRBV2 and TRBJ1-5; no clear D. This CDR3 is built from 14 residues. Trimming shortened V by 6 bases and J by 2 bases, and 11 bases separated the two germline ends. CDR1 SNHLY and CDR2 FYNNEI come from the germline V gene. CDR3 nucleotides: TGTGCCAGCAGAGCCGACATCGGCAATCAGCCCCAGCATTTT. It is translated as CASRADIGNQPQHF.

The chain carries TRBV6-1 and TRBJ1-1; the match to TRBD1 covers 10 bases. V lost 3 bases, J lost 0 bases, and 1 base stayed unmatched. CDR1 and CDR2 (germline): MNHNS, SASEGT. The CDR3 runs to 15 residues. The CDR3 here is CASSETGGMNTEAFF. The CDR3, as DNA: TGTGCCAGCAGTGAGACAGGGGGCATGAACACTGAAGCTTTCTTT.

V gene TRBV29-1 combines with J gene TRBJ1-4; D may be TRBD1 (6 bases). The CDR3 is made up of 12 amino acids. V lost 7 bases to trimming and J lost 6 bases, with 12 bases between them. The germline CDR1 and CDR2 sequences are SQVTM and ANQGSEA. The CDR3 DNA follows: TGCAGCGCGGACAGTACTGATGAAAAACTGTTTTTT. Amino acids: CSADSTDEKLFF.

The CDR3 here is CASSGIRDYSGANVLTF. For the CDR3, the DNA is TGTGCCAGCAGCGGAATCCGGGACTACTCTGGGGCCAACGTCCTGACTTTC. This chain joins TRBV9 and TRBJ2-6; 7 positions agree with TRBD2. This CDR3 is 17 amino acids long. Germline V gives CDR1 SGDLS, CDR2 YYNGEE. The V gene end was trimmed by 3 bases and the J gene end by 0 bases; junction bases not matched to a gene: 6.

The chain employs TRBV5-4 and TRBJ2-1; 7 bases are shared with TRBD1. The germline CDR1 and CDR2 sequences are SGHNT and YYREEE (reference sequence). The CDR3 runs 15 residues. The ends lost 4 bases at V and 0 bases at J; junction bases unmatched: 4. CDR3 nucleotides: TGTGCCAGCAGCCGGGGACAGACCTCCTACAATGAGCAGTTCTTC. Translated, it gives CASSRGQTSYNEQFF. The whole variable domain, remainder taken from reference TRBV5-4 and TRBJ2-1, is ETGVTQSPTHLIKTRGQQVTLRCSSQSGHNTVSWYQQALGQGPQFIFQYYREEENGRGNFPPRFSGLQFPNYSSELNVNALELDDSALYLCASSRGQTSYNEQFFGPGTRLTVL.

The rearrangement joins TRBV9 to TRBJ2-3; TRBD2 might be the D (5 bases). Germline CDR1 is SGDLS and CDR2 is YYNGEE. The V end was cut by 2 bases, the J end by 2 bases, with 12 bases between. The CDR3 contains 15 residues. The DNA of the CDR3 is TGTGCCAGCAGCGTTAGCGTTATCCTCACAGATACGCAGTATTTT. Protein: CASSVSVILTDTQYF.

The V and J genes are TRBV2 and TRBJ1-5, with TRBD1 as a possible D gene (6 bases). CDR1 SNHLY and CDR2 FYNNEI come from the germline V gene. The CDR3 consists of 15 residues. The V end was cut by 7 bases, the J end by 4 bases, with 17 bases between. CDR3 residues: CASMGVTGLNQPQHF. CDR3 bases: TGTGCCAGCATGGGGGTTACAGGGCTTAATCAGCCCCAGCATTTT. The whole variable domain, filled in from reference TRBV2 and TRBJ1-5, reads EPEVTQTPSHQVTQMGQEVILRCVPISNHLYFYWYRQILGQKVEFLVSFYNNEISEKSEIFDDQFSVERPDGSNFTLKIRSTKLEDSAMYFCASMGVTGLNQPQHFGDGTRLSIL.

The chain links TRBV5-1 to TRBJ2-3; perhaps TRBD1 as D (6 bases). The germline V and J ends were trimmed by 5 bases and 2 bases, with 12 bases remaining between them. Germline V gene lookup returns CDR1 SGHRS and CDR2 YFSETQ. This CDR3 comprises 14 residues. CDR3 nucleotides: TGCGCCAGCAGGGGGGCTGTCACCACAGATACGCAGTATTTT. This encodes CASRGAVTTDTQYF.

This chain joins TRBV10-2 and TRBJ2-7, with 14 bases identical to TRBD2. Trimming cost V 4 bases and J 2 bases; bases outside gene matches: 4. The length of the CDR3 is 16 residues. The V gene's germline CDR1 is WSHSY and CDR2 SAAADI. The CDR3 nucleotides are TGCGCCAGCAGTGGGTGGGGACTAGCGGGGGCCTACGAGCAGTACTTC. Its protein product is CASSGWGLAGAYEQYF.

This chain uses TRBV10-3 with TRBJ2-7; D gene uncertain. This CDR3 is built from 12 residues. CDR1 and CDR2 (germline): ENHRY, SYGVKD. V was shortened by 8 bases and J by 1 base, with 9 bases between the two germline ends. CDR3 in DNA: TGTGCCATCGGGCACTCTTCCTACGAGCAGTACGTC. Protein: CAIGHSSYEQYV.

This rearrangement joins TRBV19 to TRBJ2-3, with D perhaps TRBD1 (7 bases). The germline V gene has CDR1 LNHDA and CDR2 SQIVND (reference sequence). This CDR3 contains 15 residues. V was clipped by 3 bases and J by 5 bases, with 15 bases between them. The CDR3 DNA is TGTGCCAGTAGTATGGAGGGGGCGGGTATAGATACGCAGTATTTT. Residues: CASSMEGAGIDTQYF.

The chain links TRBV19 to TRBJ1-1; possible D gene TRBD1, 6 bases. Germline loops: CDR1 LNHDA, CDR2 SQIVND (reference sequence). The ends were cut back, 8 bases at V and 4 bases at J, with 20 bases in the middle. The CDR3 length is 15 residues. The CDR3 loop is CASGGRGNVLTEAFF. CDR3 coding DNA: TGTGCCAGTGGTGGGAGGGGGAATGTTCTCACTGAAGCTTTCTTT.

The chain carries TRBV6-5 and TRBJ2-2, with 9 bases that match TRBD1. Losses at the gene ends were 7 bases for V and 6 bases for J; bases not matched to a gene: 6. Germline CDR1 MNHEY, CDR2 SVGAGI. The CDR3 is made up of 14 amino acids. CDR3 DNA: TGTGCCAGCACCACAGGGGGCCCCCCCGGGGAGCTGTTTTTT. As protein: CASTTGGPPGELFF.

The CDR3 spells CASSPRDLTDTQYF. As DNA, the CDR3 is TGCGCCAGCAGCCCCAGGGATCTCACAGATACGCAGTATTTT. The V call is TRBV5-1, the J call TRBJ2-3, with D possibly matching TRBD1 (5 bases). Germline V gene sequence: CDR1 SGHRS, CDR2 YFSETQ. This CDR3 region has 14 residues. The V gene lost 4 bases and the J gene lost 2 bases, with 11 bases spanning the gap.

This clone was seen a single time. The CDR3 is CASSGGGNGYTF. CDR3 in DNA: TGTGCCAGCAGTGGGGGAGGGAACGGCTACACCTTC. This chain uses TRBV25-1 with TRBJ1-2; no reliable D call. There are 12 residues in the CDR3. V was shortened by 4 bases and J by 8 bases, with 11 bases between the two germline ends. Looked up from germline, CDR1 is MGHDK and CDR2 is SYGVNS.

The V gene is TRBV27, the J gene TRBJ1-6; no reliable D call. Germline V gene sequence: CDR1 MNHEY, CDR2 SMNVEV (reference sequence). Trimming cost V 1 base and J 8 bases, with 12 bases left between them. CDR3 length: 15 amino acids. CDR3 sequence reads: CASSLLRGGDSPLHF. For the CDR3, the DNA is TGTGCCAGCAGTTTATTGCGTGGCGGAGATTCACCCCTCCACTTT.

In this sample, this clone turned up once. The chain carries TRBV3-1 (or the pseudogene TRBV3-2) and TRBJ2-2; 9 bases are shared with TRBD2. Germline V gene lookup returns CDR1 LGHDT and CDR2 YNNKEL (reference sequence). Losses at the gene ends were 3 bases for V and 2 bases for J; bases not matched to a gene: 1. The CDR3 covers 15 residues. CDR3 residues: CASSQLAGNTGELFF. The DNA for the CDR3 is TGTGCCAGCAGCCAGCTAGCGGGAAACACCGGGGAGCTGTTTTTT.

V is TRBV19 and J is TRBJ2-5, with D possibly being TRBD1 (6 bases). Deletions cut 3 bases from V and 10 bases from J, with 9 bases between. The germline V gene encodes CDR1 LNHDA and CDR2 SQIVND (reference sequence). The CDR3 is 11 residues long. CDR3 sequence: CASSIGGFQYF. The CDR3 bases are TGTGCCAGTAGTATTGGGGGCTTCCAGTACTTC.

The chain uses TRBV12-5 and TRBJ2-1; TRBD2 matches at 8 bases. J gave up 8 bases and V 1 base, and 7 bases lay outside the gene matches. Germline assignment: CDR1 LGHNT and CDR2 FRNRAP. This CDR3 has 15 amino acids. The CDR3 DNA is TGTGCTAGTGGTTTGGGGGGACTAGTTAGCGATGAGCAGTTCTTC. Translation gives CASGLGGLVSDEQFF.